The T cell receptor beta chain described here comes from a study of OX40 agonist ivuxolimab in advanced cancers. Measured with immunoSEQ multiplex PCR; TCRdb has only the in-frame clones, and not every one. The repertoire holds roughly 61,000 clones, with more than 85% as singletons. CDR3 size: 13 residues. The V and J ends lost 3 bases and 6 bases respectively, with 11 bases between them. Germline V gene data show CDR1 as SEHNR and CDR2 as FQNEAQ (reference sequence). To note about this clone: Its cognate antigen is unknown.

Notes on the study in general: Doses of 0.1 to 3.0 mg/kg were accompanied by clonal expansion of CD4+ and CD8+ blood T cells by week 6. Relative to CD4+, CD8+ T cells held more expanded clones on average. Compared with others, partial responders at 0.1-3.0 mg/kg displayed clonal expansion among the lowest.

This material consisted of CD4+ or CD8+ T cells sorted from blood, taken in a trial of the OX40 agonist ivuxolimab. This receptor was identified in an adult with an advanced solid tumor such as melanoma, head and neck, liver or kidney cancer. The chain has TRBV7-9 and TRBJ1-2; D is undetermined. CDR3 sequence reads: CASSFRQVDGYTF. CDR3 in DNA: TGTGCCAGCAGCTTCCGGCAGGTGGATGGCTACACCTTC.